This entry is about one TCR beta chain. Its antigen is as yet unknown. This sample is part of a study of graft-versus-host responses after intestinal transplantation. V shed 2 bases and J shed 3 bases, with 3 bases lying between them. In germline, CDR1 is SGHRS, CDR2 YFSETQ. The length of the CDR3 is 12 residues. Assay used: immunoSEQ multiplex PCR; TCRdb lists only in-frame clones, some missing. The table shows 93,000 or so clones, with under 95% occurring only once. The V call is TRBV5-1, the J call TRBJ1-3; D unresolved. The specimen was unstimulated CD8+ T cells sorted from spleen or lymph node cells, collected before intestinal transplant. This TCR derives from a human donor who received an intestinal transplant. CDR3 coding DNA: TGCGCCAGCAGCTTAAGTGGAAACACCATATATTTT. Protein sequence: CASSLSGNTIYF.